Sequencing of this T cell receptor beta chain was carried out in a study of blood T cell repertoires in COVID-19 (TCRdb year 2020). Study-level background: Collaborator samples came from the United States, Italy and Spain and covered acute and convalescent phases of COVID-19. The prospective study material was composed of cDNA or gDNA derived from T cells, B-cell-depleted T cells, or PBMCs. Deeply sampled blood TCRbeta repertoires from subjects exposed to, actively infected with, or recovered from COVID-19 were included in the dataset. The repertoires were released in a freely available public database meant as a resource for research on the immune response to SARS-CoV-2. The samples were drawn from the first 160 participants of the ongoing ImmuneRACE study and from 1,254 subjects provided by 6 global collaborators. Nearly every sample came with metadata listing a de-identified subject ID, COVID-19 status, age in years and sex. Where HLA class I and class II types were available, the types were taken from metadata supplied by the sample provider, not from assay-based typing. The paper's findings and limits, for the study overall: How much clinical and demographic metadata was included differed by source and by participant, and the metadata was provided uncurated.

A second Seattle source provided samples from volunteer blood donors who had recovered from COVID-19. The collaborating institutions used their own protocols to collect whole blood in K2EDTA tubes. For TCRbeta analysis, collaborators shipped samples in one of three forms: frozen whole blood, isolated PBMCs, or DNA extracted from either of those sample types. Counted from cysteine to phenylalanine, this CDR3 has 13 amino acids. Solely the CDR3 DNA is kept, with 39 bases framed from the first base. Cut back by 8 bases and 3 bases, the V and J ends lie 12 bases apart. According to the germline V gene (reference sequence), CDR1 reads MNHEY and CDR2 reads SMNVEV. TCRbeta CDR3 regions were amplified from genomic DNA by means of the immunoSEQ Assay, a bias-controlled multiplex PCR. As for the original processing: Within the assay, amplification of reference gene primers was used to estimate how many nucleated cells each sample contained. To quantify the absolute abundance of each unique TCRbeta CDR3 rearrangement, sequence reads were collapsed and filtered. For each sample, productive Simpson clonality was calculated as the square root of Simpson's diversity index across productive rearrangements. Entries here come from immuneACCESS through TCRdb and include only in-frame sequences with V and J called. Some clones fail to appear in such tables; in the studies checked, an unresolved V gene covers under half of the shortfall, and the cause of the remainder is unknown. From that table come the V and J calls and clone size; the DNA was used to work out D and trimming. The sample table lists about 330,000 clones, around 92% of them with a count of one. Together, the top ten hold under 7.5% of the sample.

A note on this clone: What antigen it recognizes has not been identified. Nothing much larger sits one base from this clone, and base qualities are not available.

The material sequenced was peripheral blood. The chain links TRBV27 with TRBJ2-3; the best D guess is TRBD1, with 6 bases matching. This receptor was identified in a man between 18 and 29 years old who had recovered from COVID-19. The DNA sequence reads TGTGCCAGCCGCTCGACAGGAACAGATACGCAGTATTTT. It is translated as CASRSTGTDTQYF.